What follows describes a single T cell receptor beta chain. This CDR3 has 17 residues. The junction had 10 bases not matched to a gene; V was cut back by 1 base and J by 1 base. Germline assignment: CDR1 GTSNPN and CDR2 SVGIG (reference sequence). Measured with immunoSEQ multiplex PCR; TCRdb has only the in-frame clones, and not every one. The sample lists a few hundred thousand clones; around 89% were seen once. The data belong to a study of blood T cell repertoires in COVID-19. Across the whole study: Italy, Spain and the United States were the sources of the convalescent and acute COVID-19 samples. The cDNA or gDNA used as material had been derived from T cells, B-cell-depleted T cells, or PBMCs.

Self-reported history from a screening survey and questionnaire set each donor's cohort. The J gene is TRBJ1-1, the V gene TRBV30, with 9 bases aligning to TRBD1. The material sequenced was PBMCs or T cells enriched from blood (not recorded which). This receptor was identified in a woman between 18 and 30 years old with acute COVID-19. This chain's CDR3 is CAWSGLRTGEANTEAFF. As DNA, the CDR3 is TGTGCCTGGAGTGGGTTAAGGACAGGGGAAGCGAACACTGAAGCTTTCTTT.